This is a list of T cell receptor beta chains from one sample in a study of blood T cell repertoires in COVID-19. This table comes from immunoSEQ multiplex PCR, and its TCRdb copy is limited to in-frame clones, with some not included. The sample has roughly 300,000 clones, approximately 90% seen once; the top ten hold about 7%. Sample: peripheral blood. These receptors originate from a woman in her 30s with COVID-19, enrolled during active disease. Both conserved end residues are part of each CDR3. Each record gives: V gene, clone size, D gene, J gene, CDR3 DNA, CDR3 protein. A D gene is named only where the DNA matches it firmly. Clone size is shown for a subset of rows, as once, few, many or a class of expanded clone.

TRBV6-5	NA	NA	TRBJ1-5	TGTGCCAGCAGGCCCGGGGCGGGACAGCCCCAGCATTTT	CASRPGAGQPQHF
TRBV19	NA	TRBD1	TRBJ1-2	TGTGCCAGTAGCAGTACAGGGGATGATGGCTACACCTTC	CASSSTGDDGYTF
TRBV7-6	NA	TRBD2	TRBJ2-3	TGTGCCAGCAGCTCGGGACTAGCGGAAACTAGCACAGATACGCAGTATTTT	CASSSGLAETSTDTQYF
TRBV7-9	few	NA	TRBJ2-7	TGTGCCAGCAGTAGGGGCGGAGACAGAGCCTACGAGCAGTACTTC	CASSRGGDRAYEQYF
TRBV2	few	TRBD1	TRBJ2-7	TGTGCCAGCAGTGGGGACAGGTGGAACGAGCAGTACTTC	CASSGDRWNEQYF
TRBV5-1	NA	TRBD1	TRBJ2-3	TGCGCCAGCAGCTCTAGGACAGGGTGGGGAGATACGCAGTATTTT	CASSSRTGWGDTQYF
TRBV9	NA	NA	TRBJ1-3	TGTGCCAGCAGCAAAGGGGACTTATCCTCTGGAAACACCATATATTTT	CASSKGDLSSGNTIYF
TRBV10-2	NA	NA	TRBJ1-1	TGCGCCAGCAGTGGGACATTGAACACTGAAGCTTTCTTT	CASSGTLNTEAFF
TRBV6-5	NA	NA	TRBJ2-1	TGTGCCAGCCCCGGGGGATCCCCGAGCCCTATTGAGCAGTTCTTC	CASPGGSPSPIEQFF
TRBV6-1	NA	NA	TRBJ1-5	TGTGCCAGCAGTGAAAGGAGGGCGGGGGCCGGGAATCAGCCCCAGCATTTT	CASSERRAGAGNQPQHF
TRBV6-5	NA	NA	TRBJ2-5	TGTGCCAGCACTGGGACATTCGCAGAGACCCAGTACTTC	CASTGTFAETQYF
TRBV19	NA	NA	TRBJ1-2	TGTGCCAGTAGTGCCACCCCGTTGGCAGTTAACTATGGCTACACCTTC	CASSATPLAVNYGYTF
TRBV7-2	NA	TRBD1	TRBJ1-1	TGTGCCAGCAGCTTAGAGGACAGGTTGGGCACTGAAGCTTTCTTT	CASSLEDRLGTEAFF
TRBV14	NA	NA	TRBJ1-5	TGTGCCAGCAGCCACGGGAGCCATCAGCCCCAGCATTTT	CASSHGSHQPQHF
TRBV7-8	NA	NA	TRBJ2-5	TGTGCCAGCAGCTTAGTCGGGGACCAAGAGACCCAGTACTTC	CASSLVGDQETQYF
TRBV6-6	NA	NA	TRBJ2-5	TGTGCCAGCAGTTACCGAGGGACTTCCCAAGAGACCCAGTACTTC	CASSYRGTSQETQYF
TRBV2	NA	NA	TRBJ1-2	TGTGCCAGCAGTGAAGGGGAGGTGGGTTGGGACTATGGCTACACCTTC	CASSEGEVGWDYGYTF
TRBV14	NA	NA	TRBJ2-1	TGTGCCAGCAGCCAGAACAGGGCAGGTGAGCAGTTCTTC	CASSQNRAGEQFF